The rows below give T cell receptor beta chains drawn from one sample of a study of T cell responses to AZD1222 COVID-19 vaccine. The assay was immunoSEQ multiplex PCR, and TCRdb's table has in-frame clones only and misses some. The sample carries approximately 110,000 clones, 80% to 90% recorded once. Specimen: peripheral blood, collected on day 0 of AZD1222 vaccination. These receptors were taken from an adult in good health. Each CDR3 is given with its conserved first and last residue. The order of the fields is J gene, D gene, V gene, clone size, CDR3 protein, CDR3 DNA. The D gene is left open where the match is weak. For some rows the clone size is stated as once, few or many, or as a class when expanded; others skip it.

TRBJ1-5 | TRBD1 | TRBV27 | - | CASSPGGRSNQPQHF | TGTGCCAGCAGTCCAGGGGGTCGAAGCAATCAGCCCCAGCATTTT
TRBJ1-1 | TRBD1 | TRBV5-4 | - | CASSVQGVDTEAFF | TGTGCCAGCAGCGTTCAGGGGGTGGACACTGAAGCTTTCTTT
TRBJ2-5 | - | TRBV12-3/TRBV12-4 | once | CASSLGRETQYF | TGTGCCAGCAGTCTAGGGCGGGAGACCCAGTACTTC
TRBJ2-3 | TRBD2 | TRBV10-1 | once | CASSESSGGIGVTDTQYF | TGCGCCAGCAGTGAGTCCAGCGGGGGGATTGGGGTAACAGATACGCAGTATTTT
TRBJ1-3 | - | TRBV19 | once | CASYRESTGNTIYF | TGTGCCAGTTACAGGGAGTCTACAGGAAACACCATATATTTT
TRBJ2-3 | TRBD2 | TRBV6-4 | once | CASSRQAGRTDTQYF | TGTGCCAGCTCAAGGCAAGCGGGACGCACAGATACGCAGTATTTT
TRBJ2-7 | - | TRBV11-2 | - | CASSTRTSPDF | TGTGCCAGCAGCACTCGGACTTCACCCGACTTC
TRBJ1-4 | - | TRBV4-1 | - | CASSRGGAEKLFF | TGCGCCAGCAGCCGTGGAGGGGCGGAAAAACTGTTTTTT
TRBJ2-3 | - | TRBV6-5 | - | CASSYSGQQGDTQYF | TGTGCCAGCAGTTACTCGGGCCAACAGGGAGATACGCAGTATTTT
TRBJ1-2 | - | TRBV5-4 | - | CASSLDGQGPYGYTF | TGTGCCAGCAGCTTGGATGGGCAGGGACCCTATGGCTACACCTTC
TRBJ1-1 | TRBD1 | TRBV3-1/TRBV3-2 | - | CASSSTGGGTEAFF | TGTGCCAGCAGCTCGACAGGGGGGGGCACTGAAGCTTTCTTT
TRBJ1-2 | - | TRBV28 | - | CASSYQGSLGYGYTF | TGTGCCAGCAGTTACCAGGGGTCGCTGGGCTATGGCTACACCTTC
TRBJ1-1 | - | TRBV5-1 | - | CASSLLPGMNTEAFF | TGCGCCAGCAGCCTTCTGCCGGGGATGAACACTGAAGCTTTCTTT
TRBJ1-3 | - | TRBV11-3 | - | CASSLLGAGNTIYF | TGTGCCAGCAGCCTACTCGGGGCAGGGAACACCATATATTTT
TRBJ2-2 | TRBD1 | TRBV2 | - | CASSGQGLLGTGELFF | TGTGCCAGCAGTGGACAGGGCCTCCTGGGCACCGGGGAGCTGTTTTTT
TRBJ1-6 | - | TRBV6-2/TRBV6-3 | - | CASSYEAYSPLHF | TGTGCCAGCAGTTATGAGGCCTATTCACCCCTCCACTTT
TRBJ2-1 | - | TRBV5-4 | - | CASSLGGAGEQFF | TGTGCCAGCAGCTTGGGGGGGGCCGGTGAGCAGTTCTTC
TRBJ1-5 | - | TRBV27 | - | CASRSVQQNSNQPQHF | TGTGCCAGCCGCTCCGTACAGCAAAATAGCAATCAGCCCCAGCATTTT
TRBJ1-1 | - | TRBV29-1 | - | CSVRGRMNTEAFF | TGCAGCGTTCGGGGCCGGATGAACACTGAAGCTTTCTTT
TRBJ1-5 | - | TRBV18 | - | CASSPPGKSNQPQHF | TGTGCCAGCTCACCTCCGGGTAAAAGCAATCAGCCCCAGCATTTT
TRBJ2-7 | - | TRBV30 | - | CAWSVGVSYEQYF | TGTGCCTGGAGTGTGGGAGTCTCCTACGAGCAGTACTTC
TRBJ2-5 | TRBD2 | TRBV3-1/TRBV3-2 | - | CASIDSGGRETQYF | TGTGCCAGCATAGATAGCGGGGGTCGGGAGACCCAGTACTTC
TRBJ1-6 | - | TRBV5-5 | few | CASRSGTANSPLHF | TGTGCCAGCAGATCCGGGACGGCAAATTCACCCCTCCACTTT
TRBJ2-7 | - | TRBV29-1 | - | CSVEDHQGKTYEQYF | TGCAGCGTTGAAGATCACCAGGGTAAAACCTACGAGCAGTACTTC
TRBJ1-1 | - | TRBV28 | - | CASTWASEAFF | TGTGCCAGCACCTGGGCTTCTGAAGCTTTCTTT
TRBJ1-1 | - | TRBV10-3 | - | CAISVHSQNTEAFF | TGTGCCATCAGTGTACACAGTCAAAACACTGAAGCTTTCTTT
TRBJ1-1 | - | TRBV28 | - | CASSLPYRQTEAFF | TGTGCCAGCAGTTTACCCTACCGACAGACTGAAGCTTTCTTT
TRBJ1-2 | - | TRBV30 | - | CAWSVGGYGYTF | TGTGCCTGGAGCGTGGGGGGCTATGGCTACACCTTC
TRBJ2-7 | - | TRBV6-5 | - | CASRPGSFYEQYF | TGTGCCAGCAGGCCAGGGTCTTTCTACGAGCAGTACTTC
TRBJ2-7 | - | TRBV28 | - | CASSLVPSSSRGIHEQYF | TGTGCCAGCAGTTTAGTCCCCTCGTCTTCAAGAGGGATCCACGAGCAGTACTTC
TRBJ2-6 | - | TRBV2 | - | CASIRYASGANVLTF | TGTGCCAGCATCCGGTATGCCTCTGGGGCCAACGTCCTGACTTTC
TRBJ2-1 | TRBD2 | TRBV9 | - | CASSTGTSGGYEQFF | TGTGCCAGCAGCACCGGGACTAGCGGGGGGTATGAGCAGTTCTTC
TRBJ2-7 | - | TRBV3-1/TRBV3-2 | - | CASTPGADPFEQYF | TGTGCCAGCACGCCCGGGGCGGACCCCTTTGAGCAGTACTTC
TRBJ1-1 | TRBD1 | TRBV6-5 | - | CASSLQGGTEAFF | TGTGCCAGCAGTCTGCAGGGGGGCACTGAAGCTTTCTTT
TRBJ1-2 | - | TRBV28 | - | CASSFRGYGYTF | TGTGCCAGCAGTTTTCGGGGCTATGGCTACACCTTC
TRBJ1-2 | - | TRBV20-1 | - | CSASRGSDYGYTF | TGCAGTGCTAGTAGGGGCTCGGACTATGGCTACACCTTC
TRBJ1-2 | - | TRBV18 | - | CASSPAGDYGYTF | TGTGCCAGCTCACCGGCAGGGGATTATGGCTACACCTTC
TRBJ1-6 | - | TRBV6-5 | - | CASSYGEGGRSPLHF | TGTGCCAGCAGTTACGGGGAGGGGGGCCGCTCACCCCTCCACTTT
TRBJ1-3 | - | TRBV28 | - | CASSLAVAAGNTIYF | TGTGCCAGCAGTTTGGCAGTTGCCGCTGGAAACACCATATATTTT
TRBJ2-2 | - | TRBV18 | - | CASSPVSADTGELFF | TGTGCCAGCTCACCAGTCTCCGCGGACACCGGGGAGCTGTTTTTT
TRBJ1-2 | - | TRBV28 | - | CATDPNYGYTF | TGTGCCACCGACCCTAACTATGGCTACACCTTC
TRBJ2-7 | - | TRBV7-2 | - | CASSLDGRGKSTYEQYF | TGTGCCAGCAGCTTAGATGGTCGGGGAAAATCAACCTACGAGCAGTACTTC
TRBJ2-4 | - | TRBV2 | - | CASNEGEGAKNIQYF | TGTGCCAGCAATGAGGGAGAGGGGGCCAAAAACATTCAGTACTTC
TRBJ2-1 | TRBD2 | TRBV6-2/TRBV6-3 | - | CASSGLADLTYNEQFF | TGTGCCAGCAGCGGACTAGCGGACCTGACCTACAATGAGCAGTTCTTC
TRBJ1-4 | - | TRBV5-5 | once | CASRGEAGNEKLFF | TGTGCCAGCAGGGGGGAGGCGGGTAATGAAAAACTGTTTTTT
TRBJ1-6 | TRBD1 | TRBV6-5 | - | CASSYDRGNSPLHF | TGTGCCAGCAGTTACGACAGGGGGAATTCACCCCTCCACTTT
TRBJ2-2 | - | TRBV18 | - | CASSEGLSTGELFF | TGTGCCAGCTCAGAGGGTTTGAGCACCGGGGAGCTGTTTTTT
TRBJ2-2 | - | TRBV18 | - | CASSPRRPIDGELFF | TGTGCCAGCTCACCTAGACGACCCATAGACGGGGAGCTGTTTTTT
TRBJ1-1 | - | TRBV18 | once | CASSPGPMYTEAFF | TGTGCCAGCTCACCAGGTCCGATGTACACTGAAGCTTTCTTT
TRBJ2-1 | - | TRBV28 | - | CASSLGMADNEQFF | TGTGCCAGCAGTTTGGGGATGGCGGACAATGAGCAGTTCTTC
TRBJ2-7 | - | TRBV11-2 | - | CASSLARREWAVEYEQYF | TGTGCCAGCAGCTTAGCTAGGAGGGAGTGGGCGGTGGAGTACGAGCAGTACTTC
TRBJ2-3 | - | TRBV28 | - | CASSLSGQSTDTQYF | TGTGCCAGCAGTTTATCCGGACAGTCCACAGATACGCAGTATTTT
TRBJ1-2 | - | TRBV6-5 | - | CASKRGQDGYTF | TGTGCCAGCAAGCGGGGGCAGGATGGCTACACCTTC
TRBJ2-1 | TRBD2 | TRBV28 | - | CASSLPSGGYNEQFF | TGTGCCAGCAGTTTGCCTAGCGGGGGCTACAATGAGCAGTTCTTC